The source of this TCR beta chain is a study of identifying expanded T cells in peripheral blood. The study, taken as a whole, reports: Roughly 2-week clone count variance significantly increased as total template count grew.

About this clone: Its antigen remains unknown.

During the collection period, no donor immune events like infections were recorded. Germline V gene sequence: CDR1 LNHDA, CDR2 SQIVND (reference sequence). The CDR3 is made up of 12 amino acids. The V and J ends lost 7 bases and 2 bases respectively, with 6 bases between them. Sequencing was performed with immunoSEQ multiplex PCR; in TCRdb, only in-frame clones are kept and a portion is missing. The table records around 100,000 clones, 75% to 90% of them present only once. The specimen was blood. The TCR comes from a person aged 18-70 years in good health. This sequence joins TRBV19 and TRBJ1-3, with unresolved D. CDR3 loop: CASIQTGNTIYF. DNA of the CDR3: TGTGCCAGTATCCAGACTGGAAACACCATATATTTT.